These T cell receptor beta chains were read from a single sample in a study of blood T cell repertoires in COVID-19. TCRdb's table, derived via immunoSEQ multiplex PCR, lists solely in-frame clones and lacks some. The data contain some 150,000 clones, just under 90% of them singletons. Sequencing was performed on peripheral blood. These receptors came from a woman between 50 and 59 years old with active or convalescent COVID-19. Both conserved end residues are part of each CDR3. A D gene is named only where the DNA matches it firmly. Rows may omit the clone size; those that give it use once, few, many or a size class.

clone size,J gene,D gene,V gene,CDR3 DNA,CDR3 protein
-,TRBJ1-6,-,TRBV6-5,TGTGCCAGCAGTCGCAGGGTAAGTCCCCTCCACTTT,CASSRRVSPLHF
once,TRBJ2-3,TRBD2,TRBV7-6,TGTGCCAGCAGCCCGGGACTAGGATACACAGATACGCAGTATTTT,CASSPGLGYTDTQYF
-,TRBJ1-2,TRBD1,TRBV6-5,TGTGCCAGCAGGGGGACAGGGGATTGGTATGGCTACACCTTC,CASRGTGDWYGYTF
-,TRBJ2-1,-,TRBV4-3,TGCGCCAGCAGCCAAGACGGGGTGTCCTACAATGAGCAGTTCTTC,CASSQDGVSYNEQFF
-,TRBJ1-6,TRBD1,TRBV11-2,TGTGCCAGCAGCCTCGGGACAGGCGCTTCACCCCTCCACTTT,CASSLGTGASPLHF
-,TRBJ1-4,TRBD1,TRBV6-5,TGTGCCAGCAATAAGACAGGGAGGAATGAAAAACTGTTTTTT,CASNKTGRNEKLFF
once,TRBJ1-2,-,TRBV12-3/TRBV12-4,TGTGCCAGCAGTTTCTCGTATGGCTACACCTTC,CASSFSYGYTF
-,TRBJ1-1,-,TRBV5-1,TGCGCCAGCAGCACCGCCGGCGGCTTGAACACTGAAGCTTTCTTT,CASSTAGGLNTEAFF
once,TRBJ1-2,TRBD1,TRBV2,TGTGCCAGCAGTGACTCGGGACAGCATGGCTACACCTTC,CASSDSGQHGYTF
few,TRBJ1-3,TRBD1,TRBV4-2,TGTGCCAGCAGCCACCTTACAGGGGTGAGTGGAAACACCATATATTTT,CASSHLTGVSGNTIYF
-,TRBJ1-4,TRBD1,TRBV5-1,TGCGCCAGCAGCTTGGACAGGGGGATTAATGAAAAACTGTTTTTT,CASSLDRGINEKLFF
-,TRBJ1-1,-,TRBV27,TGTGCCAGCAGCCCAATAGGACTTAACACTGAAGCTTTCTTT,CASSPIGLNTEAFF
-,TRBJ2-3,-,TRBV30,TGTGCCTGGTCGCGAACGAACGCAGATACGCAGTATTTT,CAWSRTNADTQYF
once,TRBJ1-1,-,TRBV28,TGTGCCAGCAGTCCGACAGTGAACACTGAAGCTTTCTTT,CASSPTVNTEAFF
-,TRBJ2-2,-,TRBV10-3,TGTGCCATCAGGGATAAAGGGGGGAACACCGGGGAGCTGTTTTTT,CAIRDKGGNTGELFF
-,TRBJ1-4,TRBD1,TRBV10-3,TGTGCCATCAGTGAGGGGGACAGGGGGAATGAAAAACTGTTTTTT,CAISEGDRGNEKLFF
few,TRBJ1-5,-,TRBV30,TGTGCCTGGAGTGTAGGGGGTAGCAATCAGCCCCAGCATTTT,CAWSVGGSNQPQHF
-,TRBJ2-2,-,TRBV9,TGTGCCAGCAGCTCGATGCGAGAGTTCACCGGGGAGCTGTTTTTT,CASSSMREFTGELFF
-,TRBJ1-5,-,TRBV27,TGTGCCAGCAGTTTTTCCAAAAGCAATCAGCCCCAGCATTTT,CASSFSKSNQPQHF
-,TRBJ1-6,-,TRBV4-1,TGCGCCAGCAGCCAAGCCCTAGGACTCAACTCACCCCTCCACTTT,CASSQALGLNSPLHF
-,TRBJ2-1,TRBD2,TRBV24-1,TGTGCCACCAGTGATACCGGGACTAGCCTGTACAATGAGCAGTTCTTC,CATSDTGTSLYNEQFF
-,TRBJ1-1,-,TRBV30,TGTGCCTGGAGTGTAAGCAGGGTCTCTGAAGCTTTCTTT,CAWSVSRVSEAFF
-,TRBJ2-5,TRBD2,TRBV9,TGTGCCAGCAATTCTTGGGAGGGAGAAGAGACCCAGTACTTC,CASNSWEGEETQYF
-,TRBJ1-1,-,TRBV12-5,TGTGCTAGTGCCCATCGAGGGTCCCCGAGCACTGAAGCTTTCTTT,CASAHRGSPSTEAFF
once,TRBJ1-4,TRBD1,TRBV29-1,TGCAGCGTTGCCGCGGGGAAGGGGGCGGCTAATGAAAAACTGTTTTTT,CSVAAGKGAANEKLFF
-,TRBJ1-2,-,TRBV28,TGTGCCAGCACCAAATCAGGGGTGTGCGGCTACACCTTC,CASTKSGVCGYTF
few,TRBJ1-1,TRBD1,TRBV6-6,TGTGCCAGCAGTCTTACAGGGGCGTTTACTGAAGCTTTCTTT,CASSLTGAFTEAFF
once,TRBJ1-5,-,TRBV28,TGTGCCAGCAGCTGGGGCCCCTTTAGGGAGCCCCAGCATTTT,CASSWGPFREPQHF
once,TRBJ1-3,-,TRBV25-1,TGTGCCAGCTCGAGGGCGGACTCTGGAAACACCATATATTTT,CASSRADSGNTIYF
once,TRBJ2-7,-,TRBV11-2,TGTGCCAGCAGCTCAACTAGCCTTAACTCCTACGAGCAGTACTTC,CASSSTSLNSYEQYF
-,TRBJ1-4,-,TRBV12-3/TRBV12-4,TGTGCCAGCTCAACGGTGGCGGGGGAAAAACTGTTTTTT,CASSTVAGEKLFF
once,TRBJ2-1,TRBD2,TRBV7-8,TGTGCCAGCAGCTTAGAGGGTACTAGCGGGATAAACAATGAGCAGTTCTTC,CASSLEGTSGINNEQFF
-,TRBJ2-7,TRBD2,TRBV7-9,TGTGCCAGCGTCCCATCAGCGGGAGGATTATACGAGCAGTACTTC,CASVPSAGGLYEQYF
-,TRBJ2-1,-,TRBV7-3,TGTGCCAGCAGCCGGGGGGCGAGCTCCTACAATGAGCAGTTCTTC,CASSRGASSYNEQFF
-,TRBJ1-5,-,TRBV19,TGTGCCAGCACTGACAGTTACTATAGCAATCAGCCCCAGCATTTT,CASTDSYYSNQPQHF
-,TRBJ2-7,TRBD2,TRBV11-2,TGTGCCAGCAGCTACCCTAGCGGCGAGCAGTACTTC,CASSYPSGEQYF
-,TRBJ2-2,TRBD1,TRBV12-5,TGTGCTAGTGGTCCTTGGGACAGGGCGAACGGGGAGCTGTTTTTT,CASGPWDRANGELFF
-,TRBJ2-3,TRBD2,TRBV5-4,TGTGCCAGCAGCCACGCGGGAGGTAGTACAGATACGCAGTATTTT,CASSHAGGSTDTQYF
-,TRBJ1-1,-,TRBV28,TGTGCCAGCAGTTTGAGGCCGGGGGGGACTGAAGCTTTCTTT,CASSLRPGGTEAFF
-,TRBJ1-5,-,TRBV3-1/TRBV3-2,TGTGCCCGTATGCCGGGACAAGAATCGAATCAGCCCCAGCATTTT,CARMPGQESNQPQHF
-,TRBJ1-5,-,TRBV28,TGTGCCAGCGTAGAATGGGGAAGCGGGGGTGGGCCCCAGCATTTT,CASVEWGSGGGPQHF
-,TRBJ1-5,-,TRBV6-5,TGTGCCACTCACTTGACAGACAATCAGCCCCAGCATTTT,CATHLTDNQPQHF
-,TRBJ2-5,-,TRBV5-4,TGTGCCAGCAGCTTCGGGGGAACCCAAGAGACCCAGTACTTC,CASSFGGTQETQYF
-,TRBJ2-3,-,TRBV11-2,TGTGCCAGCAGCTTAGATCAGTGGGTACCGGGGTCGGATACGCAGTATTTT,CASSLDQWVPGSDTQYF
-,TRBJ2-1,-,TRBV7-2,TGTGCCAGCAGAGTACAGGGCTCCTACAATGAGCAGTTCTTC,CASRVQGSYNEQFF
-,TRBJ1-2,-,TRBV10-1,TGCGCCAGCAGCCAACAGCGGGCCGTGGGAGGCTACACCTTC,CASSQQRAVGGYTF
-,TRBJ1-5,TRBD1,TRBV19,TGTGCCAGTAGAAGACAGGGGGCCGCGACTTATAGCAATCAGCCCCAGCATTTT,CASRRQGAATYSNQPQHF
few,TRBJ1-1,TRBD1,TRBV6-5,TGTGCCAGCAAGCGACAGGGGGCTTTGAACACTGAAGCTTTCTTT,CASKRQGALNTEAFF
-,TRBJ2-4,-,TRBV7-2,TGTGCCAGCAGCTTAGAGGCAGGGGTACGAAACATTCAGTACTTC,CASSLEAGVRNIQYF
-,TRBJ2-2,TRBD1,TRBV5-1,TGCGCCAGCAGCAGGGACAGCCAGACCGGGGAGCTGTTTTTT,CASSRDSQTGELFF
-,TRBJ2-3,-,TRBV7-6,TGTGCCAGCAGCCCCGTTGGAACCGAGGCAGATACGCAGTATTTT,CASSPVGTEADTQYF
once,TRBJ2-3,TRBD2,TRBV24-1,TGTGCCACCAGTGAAGCGGGGGGGCCCTCAGATACGCAGTATTTT,CATSEAGGPSDTQYF
few,TRBJ1-3,-,TRBV7-9,TGTGCCAGCAGCTTACCACAGGTCTCTGGAAACACCATATATTTT,CASSLPQVSGNTIYF
few,TRBJ1-1,-,TRBV7-2,TGTGCCAGCAGCTTAAAAGGAAGGGGGTTAGTGAACACTGAAGCTTTCTTT,CASSLKGRGLVNTEAFF
-,TRBJ2-7,-,TRBV28,TGTGCCAGCAGCGACTTGTCCTACGAGCAGTACTTC,CASSDLSYEQYF
-,TRBJ2-7,-,TRBV7-2,TGTGCCAGCAGCTCCGACGGCCAGGGTTTGTACGAGCAGTACTTC,CASSSDGQGLYEQYF